This TCR beta chain comes out of a study of T cell clones after liver transplantation (dated by TCRdb to about 2019). Looking at the study overall: The samples were obtained from ITN030ST, a randomized trial that attempted immunosuppression withdrawal within 2 years after liver transplantation. Donor-reactive T cell clones were identified by TCRbeta sequencing after a pre-transplant mixed lymphocyte reaction and then tracked in post-transplant blood. Third party-reactive TCRbeta sequences were also identified from pre-transplant MLRs to serve as an antigen-independent comparator for donor-reactive sequences. Three of the eight recipients were HCV-positive; the others were transplanted for non-autoimmune, non-viral indications. No induction therapy was given to the subjects, and standard immunosuppression was administered until randomization at 12-24 months post-transplant. Tolerance was defined as complete immunosuppression withdrawal for at least one year with no rise in liver enzymes beyond twice the upper limit of normal. Blood samples were collected pre-transplant, then pre-randomization ahead of withdrawal, and finally post-randomization once withdrawal had either been completed or failed. A cohort of 8 liver transplant recipients was studied, of whom 3 were classified as tolerant and 5 as non-tolerant. What the research found in general, with its limitations: Donor-reactive sequences declined more than third party-reactive ones, suggesting partial antigen-specific deletion unrelated to withdrawal success. Conclusions were preliminary, limited by small, heterogeneous patient numbers and non-standardized post-transplant time points. Since no allograft tissue specimens were available, donor-reactive T cells may have migrated into the graft instead of being deleted. After accounting for repertoire turnover, donor-reactive detection was significantly reduced in 7 of 8 subjects for CD4 and 8 of 8 for CD8. In a couple of subjects, low numbers of available donor cells limited the measurable donor-reactive repertoire. In most of the 8 subjects, regardless of tolerance or HCV status, circulating donor-reactive CD4 TCRbeta sequences dropped significantly post-transplant.

There are 14 amino acids in the CDR3, from cysteine to phenylalanine inclusive. The CDR3 DNA has 42 bases and is translated from base 1. CDR1 and CDR2 were assigned from the germline V gene as MDHEN and SYDVKM. Compared with germline, V lacks 2 bases and J lacks 8 bases; bases without a gene match: 8. Thawed unstimulated PBMCs were stained for CD3, CD4 and CD8 and FACS-sorted into CD3+CD4+ and CD3+CD8+ populations. All 8 studied subjects were randomized to withdrawal of immunosuppression. Genomic DNA was isolated with the Qiagen DNeasy Blood and Tissue Kit. This clone turned up a few times. There is no known antigen for this receptor. Base qualities are not at hand, and no much larger clone is one base apart. Using immunoSEQ, frozen genomic DNA was subjected to high-throughput TCRbeta CDR3 sequencing, a process that included PCR amplification, mapping, bias correction and internal controls. The study's own analysis went as follows. Productive rearrangements were retained, and unique TCRbeta sequences were defined by the CDR3 nucleotide sequence together with the V and J gene. Donor-reactive sequences required at least 5-fold expansion in CFSE-low cells versus unstimulated pre-transplant cells and at least 0.01% frequency. Minimum frequency thresholds were set for each subject on the basis of the unstimulated sample with the lowest template count, so that a detection power of at least 90% was ensured. Repertoire turnover was measured by Jensen-Shannon divergence between the top 1000 TCRbeta sequences post- and pre-transplant. Two-sided Fisher's exact tests were used to test for changes in how often donor-reactive sequences were detected. Sourced from immuneACCESS, this table was stored by TCRdb with only in-frame sequences that have V and J called. A share of the clones is absent; for the studies checked, an unresolved V gene accounts for under half, and the remainder has no known explanation. V, J and clone size were drawn from that table, and D and trimming were deduced from the DNA. The table for this sample lists tens of thousands of clones; roughly 80% of them were counted only once. In total, the top ten clones hold roughly 3% of the sample.

The source of this sequence is a human patient who received a liver transplant. Some T cells may be donor cells from the graft after a transplant. Recombination connected TRBV28 to TRBJ1-1; TRBD1 agrees with 7 junctional bases. The sequences come from CD4+ T cells from blood, collected at the 22-month timepoint. The nucleotide sequence reads TGTGCCAGCAGTTTAGAACAGGGGCGTCAGGAAGCTTTCTTT. This sequence encodes CASSLEQGRQEAFF.